Presented here are 18 T cell receptor beta chains from one specimen sequenced in a study of PD-1 blockade in mismatch repair-deficient tumors. TCRdb's table, derived via immunoSEQ multiplex PCR, lists solely in-frame clones and lacks some. The sample holds 100,000 to 150,000 clones, about 88% seen once. The sample here was peripheral blood, taken 44 weeks after starting pembrolizumab. These receptors were collected from an adult with mismatch repair-deficient cancer.

The chain combines TRBV4-1 with TRBJ2-7, with unresolved D. V was clipped by 1 base and J by 5 bases, with 6 bases between them. The CDR3 spans 12 residues. Germline values: CDR1 MGHRA, CDR2 YSYEKL. CDR3 in amino acids: CASSQGADEQYF. CDR3 nucleotide sequence: TGCGCCAGCAGCCAAGGGGCGGACGAGCAGTACTTC.

V usage is TRBV6-1 and J usage is TRBJ2-7; no reliable D call. This CDR3 is 13 amino acids long. V lost 11 bases and J 1 base, leaving 15 bases between the germline ends. The germline CDR1 and CDR2 sequences are MNHNS and SASEGT. The CDR3 nucleotides are TGTGCCCATCCCGTGGACCGATCCTACGAGCAGTACTTC. This encodes CAHPVDRSYEQYF.

The rearrangement links TRBV5-5 to TRBJ2-5; D is perhaps TRBD2 (6 bases). From germline, CDR1 is SGHKS and CDR2 YYEKEE (reference sequence). V dropped 5 bases and J dropped 5 bases, with 13 bases sitting between them. This CDR3 is 13 amino acids long. The CDR3 protein is CASRSGTSETQYF. DNA for the CDR3: TGTGCCAGCAGGTCAGGGACTTCCGAGACCCAGTACTTC.

The chain recombines TRBV29-1 with TRBJ1-1; D is uncertain. V was cut by 4 bases and J by 3 bases, with 9 bases left in between. The CDR3 is 12 residues long. Germline CDR1 SQVTM, CDR2 ANQGSEA. The CDR3 reads CSVVDLYTEAFF. The CDR3 region has the DNA TGCAGCGTTGTCGACCTTTACACTGAAGCTTTCTTT. Looking up the rest from reference TRBV29-1 and TRBJ1-1 gives the full variable domain: SAVISQKPSRDICQRGTSLTIQCQVDSQVTMMFWYRQQPGQSLTLIATANQGSEATYESGFVIDKFPISRPNLTFSTLTVSNMSPEDSSIYLCSVVDLYTEAFFGQGTRLTVV.

This sequence joins TRBV6-6 and TRBJ2-7, with 11 bases aligning to TRBD2. Germline CDR1 is MNHNY and CDR2 is SVGAGI (reference sequence). Trimming at V came to 2 bases and at J to 3 bases, leaving 0 bases not matched to a gene. The CDR3 is 14 amino acids. CDR3 sequence: CASSYGTSGYEQYF. CDR3 coding DNA: TGTGCCAGCAGTTACGGGACTAGCGGCTACGAGCAGTACTTC.

This chain uses TRBV2 with TRBJ2-5; maybe TRBD2 (6 bases). Per germline, CDR1 SNHLY and CDR2 FYNNEI. The CDR3 consists of 16 residues. Trimming left V 2 bases short and J 1 base short, with 14 bases between. For the CDR3, the DNA is TGTGCCAGCAGTGAATTGGGGGGAGTCGCCCAAGAGACCCAGTACTTC. Its translation: CASSELGGVAQETQYF.

The V call is TRBV19, the J call TRBJ2-7; tentatively, D is TRBD2 (7 bases). The V end lost 4 bases, the J end lost 3 bases, and 13 bases lay between the germline ends. This CDR3 is 14 amino acids long. The germline V gene has CDR1 LNHDA and CDR2 SQIVND (reference sequence). In nucleotides, the CDR3 is TGTGCCAGTAGTAGCGGGAGAGGGGGCTACGAGCAGTACTTC. The encoded protein is CASSSGRGGYEQYF. Supplemented by reference TRBV19 and TRBJ2-7, the full variable domain reads DGGITQSPKYLFRKEGQNVTLSCEQNLNHDAMYWYRQDPGQGLRLIYYSQIVNDFQKGDIAEGYSVSREKKESFPLTVTSAQKNPTAFYLCASSSGRGGYEQYFGPGTRLTVT.

The genes are TRBV7-9 and TRBJ1-2; the D is unclear. The V and J ends lost 1 base and 4 bases respectively, with 10 bases between them. Germline assignment: CDR1 SEHNR and CDR2 FQNEAQ (reference sequence). CDR3 size: 14 residues. The CDR3: CASSLDGDGYGYTF. In DNA, the CDR3 is TGTGCCAGCAGCTTAGACGGGGATGGCTATGGCTACACCTTC.

The V gene is TRBV6-5, the J gene TRBJ2-7; tentative D call: TRBD2 (6 bases). CDR1 and CDR2 (germline): MNHEY, SVGAGI. Trimming pared 5 bases from V and 7 bases from J, leaving 21 bases between. The CDR3 spans 15 residues. In DNA form, the CDR3 reads TGTGCCAGCAGTACTCCTGTATCGGGGGTCGGAGAGCAGTACTTC. This sequence encodes CASSTPVSGVGEQYF.

The chain uses TRBV7-6 and TRBJ2-7; the match to TRBD1 covers 7 bases. This CDR3 region has 15 residues. The V gene's germline CDR1 is SGHVS and CDR2 FNYEAQ. V lost 5 bases and J lost 1; bases outside the gene matches: 8. For the CDR3, the DNA is TGTGCCAGCAGCCCAGGGGGTTTGGGTTCCTACGAGCAGTACTTC. Translating gives CASSPGGLGSYEQYF.

This clone was observed a handful of times. The V gene is TRBV11-3, the J gene TRBJ2-7; D unclear. The length of the CDR3 is 14 residues. V shed 5 bases and J shed 3 bases, with 14 bases lying between them. Germline V gene lookup returns CDR1 SGHNT and CDR2 YENEEA. The CDR3 sequence is CASSLLGPNYEQYF. The CDR3 DNA follows: TGTGCCAGCAGCCTGCTTGGGCCCAACTACGAGCAGTACTTC.

The chain has TRBV5-6 and TRBJ2-4; D ambiguous. The CDR3 totals 16 residues. Germline CDR1 and CDR2: SGHDT and YYEEEE. Trimming took off 4 bases at V and 0 bases at J, with 14 bases between the two ends. The CDR3 DNA follows: TGTGCCAGCAGCCGCCCCCTCCATGTAGCCAAAAACATTCAGTACTTC. This translates into CASSRPLHVAKNIQYF.

This clone was observed once. The rearrangement uses TRBV27 and TRBJ2-7; D unclear. This CDR3 contains 14 residues. Germline loops: CDR1 MNHEY, CDR2 SMNVEV (reference sequence). Trimming removed 4 bases at V and 1 base at J, with 11 bases between. Here the CDR3 DNA reads TGTGCCAGCAGTTACGGGCCAGATTCCTACGAGCAGTACTTC. Amino acid sequence: CASSYGPDSYEQYF.

V and J are TRBV28 and TRBJ2-2; possible D gene TRBD2, 5 bases. Per the germline V gene, CDR1 is MDHEN and CDR2 is SYDVKM. The CDR3 covers 16 residues. Trimming left V 2 bases short and J 4 bases short, with 14 bases between. CDR3 coding DNA: TGTGCCAGCAGTTTAAGTCCAGCGGTGGTCACCGGGGAGCTGTTTTTT. Translation gives CASSLSPAVVTGELFF. The whole variable domain, remainder taken from reference TRBV28 and TRBJ2-2, is DVKVTQSSRYLVKRTGEKVFLECVQDMDHENMFWYRQDPGLGLRLIYFSYDVKMKEKGDIPEGYSVSREKKERFSLILESASTNQTSMYLCASSLSPAVVTGELFFGEGSRLTVL.

This rearrangement joins TRBV5-4 to TRBJ2-7; 7 nucleotides agree with TRBD1. Germline-derived CDR1 and CDR2 are SGHNT and YYREEE (reference sequence). This CDR3 contains 14 residues. The V and J ends lost 4 bases and 3 bases, in that order; junction bases with no gene match: 7. The CDR3 bases are TGTGCCAGCAGCCCAAGGACAGGATTCTACGAGCAGTACTTC. This sequence encodes CASSPRTGFYEQYF.

The genes are TRBV7-9 and TRBJ2-2; 8 bases map to TRBD1. The J segment lost 4 bases and the V segment lost 1 base, leaving 5 bases of the junction unmatched. This CDR3 region has 16 residues. Germline CDR1 SEHNR, CDR2 FQNEAQ (reference sequence). In DNA, the CDR3 is TGTGCCAGCAGCTTAGAACCACAGGGGGGCACCGGGGAGCTGTTTTTT. This codes for CASSLEPQGGTGELFF.

CDR3 sequence reads: CASSPRTSGSNEQFF. CDR3 in DNA: TGTGCCAGCAGTCCGCGGACTAGCGGGAGCAATGAGCAGTTCTTC. The genes are TRBV6-4 and TRBJ2-1; 13 bases are a match to TRBD2. Trimming cost V 5 bases and J 6 bases; bases outside gene matches: 4. The V gene's germline CDR1 is MRHNA and CDR2 SNTAGT. The CDR3 spans 15 residues.

The chain employs TRBV15 and TRBJ2-1; 12 positions agree with TRBD2. J was trimmed by 1 base and V by 3 bases; bases with no gene match: 10. The CDR3 runs to 19 residues. CDR1 and CDR2 from the germline V gene are LNHNV and YYDKDF (reference sequence). The CDR3 region has the DNA TGTGCCACCAGCAGGGAACTAGCGGGAGGAGGGGGGTCCTACAATGAGCAGTTCTTC. The encoded protein is CATSRELAGGGGSYNEQFF.